Each of the 18 T cell receptor beta chains below was sequenced from the same sample in a study of beta chain features in type 1 diabetes. The study reverse transcribed the entire isolated RNA, so it sequenced expressed TCRB transcripts. Clones were read by immunoSEQ multiplex PCR, and TCRdb kept only the in-frame ones, dropping some. The sample includes 150,000 to 190,000 clones, 11% seen only once; the top ten take around 2.1%. The sequenced material came from central memory CD4+ T cells from blood. The receptors originated from a man aged 18 to 29 in good health.

This clone was observed a few times. The chain carries TRBV7-3 and TRBJ2-5; 11 bases align to TRBD2. Germline assignment: CDR1 SGHTA and CDR2 FQGTGA. Losses at the gene ends were 5 bases for V and 1 base for J; bases not matched to a gene: 3. The CDR3 extends over 15 amino acids. For the CDR3, the DNA is TGTGCCAGCAGCCCCACTAGCGGGGGCCAAGAGACCCAGTACTTC. It specifies CASSPTSGGQETQYF.

The table lists this clone with a few counts. In DNA, the CDR3 is TGCGCCAGCAGCCAAGATCCCCACAGGGTGGGAAACACCATATATTTT. Its translation is CASSQDPHRVGNTIYF. The chain links TRBV4-3 to TRBJ1-3, with D maybe TRBD1 (6 bases). Trimming cost V 0 bases and J 4 bases, with 13 bases left between them. Looked up from germline, CDR1 is LGHNA and CDR2 is YSLEER. This CDR3 comprises 16 residues.

This clone was observed at least ten times. V and J are TRBV2 and TRBJ1-2; possible D gene TRBD1, 6 bases. Germline assignment: CDR1 SNHLY and CDR2 FYNNEI. The CDR3 has 15 residues. V lost 2 bases, J lost 7 bases, and 17 bases lay in between. CDR3 nucleotide sequence: TGTGCCAGCAGTGAAAGCCGGGGGCGGGCAAGTGGCTACACCTTC. Its translation: CASSESRGRASGYTF.

This clone was seen more than once but under ten times. The rearrangement uses TRBV5-6 and TRBJ1-1; maybe TRBD1 (6 bases). The germline CDR1 and CDR2 sequences are SGHDT and YYEEEE. The CDR3 has 13 residues. Deletions cut 4 bases from V and 4 bases from J, with 11 bases between. CDR3 bases: TGTGCCAGCAGCCATCGAGGGGGCACTGAAGCTTTCTTT. This sequence encodes CASSHRGGTEAFF.

The rearrangement uses TRBV29-1 and TRBJ2-5; the match to TRBD1 covers 12 bases. Germline V gene data show CDR1 as SQVTM and CDR2 as ANQGSEA. V lost 4 bases to trimming and J lost 4 bases; unmatched junction nucleotides: 10. The CDR3 runs 16 residues. The CDR3 DNA is TGCAGCGTTGGCCGGGACAGGGGGCATTTGGGAGAGACCCAGTACTTC. Translation gives CSVGRDRGHLGETQYF.

V usage is TRBV6-5 and J usage is TRBJ2-7, with 11 bases that match TRBD2. CDR1 is MNHEY and CDR2 is SVGAGI in the germline V gene. Losses at the gene ends were 6 bases for V and 2 bases for J; bases not matched to a gene: 6. The CDR3 extends over 15 amino acids. This chain's CDR3 is CASSRLAGGPYEQYF. As DNA, the CDR3 is TGTGCCAGCAGCCGCCTAGCGGGAGGACCCTACGAGCAGTACTTC.

This clone was counted only a few times. V is TRBV5-1 and J is TRBJ2-7, with D perhaps being TRBD1 or TRBD2 (5 bases each). The germline V gene has CDR1 SGHRS and CDR2 YFSETQ. Trimming cost V 0 bases and J 2 bases, with 12 bases left between them. There are 15 residues in the CDR3. Here the CDR3 reads CASSLDPGPAYEQYF. The CDR3 DNA follows: TGCGCCAGCAGCTTGGATCCGGGGCCGGCCTACGAGCAGTACTTC.

This clone was counted between two and nine times. This chain links TRBV20-1 with TRBJ2-7; 9 nucleotides match TRBD1. Losses at the gene ends were 2 bases for V and 11 bases for J; bases not matched to a gene: 4. This CDR3 is built from 11 residues. CDR1 is DFQATT, CDR2 SNEGSKA, per germline (reference sequence). CDR3 in amino acids: CSARNRDREYF. CDR3 nucleotides: TGCAGTGCTAGAAATAGGGACAGGGAGTACTTC.

The chain joins TRBV7-3 to TRBJ2-3, with 7 bases lining up with TRBD1. From germline, CDR1 is SGHTA and CDR2 FQGTGA. Losses at the gene ends were 3 bases for V and 2 bases for J; bases not matched to a gene: 5. This CDR3 has 15 amino acids. This CDR3 reads CASSLGQSYTDTQYF. The DNA of the CDR3 is TGTGCCAGCAGCTTGGGACAGTCCTACACAGATACGCAGTATTTT. Looking up the rest from reference TRBV7-3 and TRBJ2-3 gives the full variable domain: GAGVSQTPSNKVTEKGKYVELRCDPISGHTALYWYRQSLGQGPEFLIYFQGTGAADDSGLPNDRFFAVRPEGSVSTLKIQRTERGDSAVYLCASSLGQSYTDTQYFGPGTRLTVL.

This clone was seen more than once but under ten times. V gene TRBV5-1 combines with J gene TRBJ2-1, with D uncertain. V was trimmed by 6 bases and J by 5 bases, leaving 15 bases between them. CDR3 length: 14 residues. The germline V gene has CDR1 SGHRS and CDR2 YFSETQ. CDR3 loop: CASNYGRVDNEQFF. In DNA, the CDR3 is TGCGCCAGCAACTACGGTAGGGTAGACAATGAGCAGTTCTTC.

This clone has just a few counts. This sequence joins TRBV18 and TRBJ2-7; 7 positions match TRBD1. Germline CDR1 is KGHSH and CDR2 is LQKENI. The CDR3 contains 13 residues. Trimming at V came to 3 bases and at J to 3 bases, leaving 2 bases not matched to a gene. Here the CDR3 reads CASSPGQNYEQYF. CDR3 in DNA: TGTGCCAGCTCACCGGGACAGAACTACGAGCAGTACTTC.

This chain joins TRBV12-5 and TRBJ2-5; TRBD2 is a possible D gene (5 bases). Germline V gene data show CDR1 as LGHNT and CDR2 as FRNRAP. V lost 4 bases, J lost 2 bases, and 20 bases lay in between. The CDR3 has 17 amino acids. CDR3 residues: CASGSLRPERLQETQYF. CDR3 DNA sequence: TGTGCTAGTGGTTCGCTCAGACCAGAAAGACTACAAGAGACCCAGTACTTC.

This chain joins TRBV9 and TRBJ2-2; 12 bases fit TRBD2. V was clipped by 0 bases and J by 2 bases; unmatched bases: 5. Per the germline V gene, CDR1 is SGDLS and CDR2 is YYNGEE. CDR3 length: 18 residues. In nucleotides, the CDR3 is TGTGCCAGCAGCGTAGCTAGCGGGAGGGCCCATAACACCGGGGAGCTGTTTTTT. Amino acid sequence: CASSVASGRAHNTGELFF.

This clone was detected only a few times. This chain uses TRBV5-5 with TRBJ2-5; 7 bases agree with TRBD1. Germline values: CDR1 SGHKS, CDR2 YYEKEE (reference sequence). V shed 5 bases, J shed 2 bases, and the junction held 9 bases outside the gene matches. The CDR3 sequence is 15 residues long. The CDR3 nucleotides read TGTGCCAGCAGTAAGACGGGACAGCTACAAGAGACCCAGTACTTC. Its translation is CASSKTGQLQETQYF.

The genes are TRBV7-3 and TRBJ2-7; possibly TRBD2 for D (5 bases). Germline-derived CDR1 and CDR2 are SGHTA and FQGTGA. The CDR3 runs 14 residues. V lost 8 bases and J 7 bases, leaving 21 bases between the germline ends. The CDR3 DNA reads TGTGCCAGCGCCAACGCCGGGCTCTCGGGAGAGCAGTACTTC. It yields the protein CASANAGLSGEQYF.

This clone was counted a few times. This chain connects TRBV2 to TRBJ2-7; 7 nucleotides agree with TRBD1. The V segment lost 5 bases and the J segment 6 bases; nucleotides outside the gene matches: 10. The CDR3 has 14 amino acids. The V gene's germline CDR1 is SNHLY and CDR2 FYNNEI. This chain's CDR3 is CASSYHSNRGEQYF. DNA of the CDR3: TGTGCCAGCAGTTACCACTCCAACAGGGGCGAGCAGTACTTC.

This clone was counted a few times. The chain links TRBV28 to TRBJ2-4; 7 bases line up with TRBD2. The CDR3 length is 18 residues. Trimming took 2 bases from V and 0 from J; bases not matched to a gene: 10. CDR1 and CDR2 from the germline V gene are MDHEN and SYDVKM. DNA of the CDR3: TGTGCCAGCAGTTTAGCATCACTAGCGACCCTAGCCAAAAACATTCAGTACTTC. Translating gives CASSLASLATLAKNIQYF.

The chain carries TRBV6-4 and TRBJ2-3, with D possibly being TRBD2 (5 bases). From germline, CDR1 is MRHNA and CDR2 SNTAGT. This CDR3 is 13 amino acids long. Deletions cut 7 bases from V and 3 bases from J, with 11 bases between. This CDR3 reads CASKGVGTDTQYF. CDR3 in DNA: TGTGCCAGCAAGGGAGTCGGGACAGATACGCAGTATTTT.